Sequencing of this T cell receptor (beta chain) was carried out in a study of Ad26.COV2.S vaccination and SARS-CoV-2 variants (dated by TCRdb to the early 2020s). Describing the broader study: Vaccine-arm donors were drawn from COV1001, a multicentre, randomized, double-blind, placebo-controlled phase I-IIa trial of Ad26.COV2.S in healthy adults. TCRbeta repertoire sequencing was used to assess the specificity and breadth of SARS-CoV-2-reactive T cell receptors after Ad26.COV2.S vaccination. Throughout the experiments and outcome assessment, investigators stayed blinded to trial group allocation. Trial participants were randomized into five groups of five: low-dose or high-dose Ad26.COV2.S given once or twice, or placebo on both occasions. Ad26.COV2.S was administered intramuscularly at 5 x 10^10 or 1 x 10^11 viral particles, either as a single shot or as two shots given 56 days apart. A total of 32 samples were included in the TCR-sequenced set, comprising roughly 19 Ad26.COV2.S vaccine recipients, 5 placebo recipients and 8 SARS-CoV-2 convalescent individuals. The paper's findings and limits, for the study overall: Vaccine and placebo recipients had comparable non-spike TCR breadth, which fits with the vaccine containing only spike. After vaccination, substantial breadth of spike-specific CD8+ and CD4+ T cell responses was reported. Ad26.COV2.S recipients had higher spike-specific TCR breadth than placebo recipients (P = 0.0014). It was noted by the authors that total T cell responses may have been underestimated by the TCR breadth and depth analyses. The study was not powered to compare responses between vaccine doses or regimens.

The immunoSEQ Assay was used to sequence TCRbeta CDR3 regions. After extraction, genomic DNA underwent amplification by bias-controlled multiplex PCR, followed by high-throughput sequencing. The study's own analysis went as follows. To quantify the absolute abundance of every unique TCRbeta CDR3 region, sequences were collapsed and filtered. Usable DNA was measured by amplifying reference genes present in all nucleated cells, and TCRbeta template counts were normalized to that usable DNA to estimate T cell fraction. Repertoire TCRs were annotated as SARS-CoV-2-specific by exact matching of V gene, CDR3 amino acid sequence and J gene to a known reactive TCR set. The reference SARS-CoV-2 TCR set came from MIRA and was filtered for enrichment in COVID-19-positive ImmuneCODE repertoires, removing public or cross-reactive TCRs. Based on the MIRA antigens, annotated TCRs were further analysed at the level of specific ORF or position within ORF. Breadth was defined as the number of annotated unique rearrangements divided by the total number of unique productive rearrangements, and depth was defined as the summed frequency of the annotated unique rearrangements. Two-sided Wilcoxon rank-sum tests were applied when comparing TCR breadth between groups. The immuneACCESS repertoire file appears here via TCRdb, limited to in-frame rearrangements. These files lack a portion of the clones; in checked studies, under half of the deficit traces to unresolved V genes, and the cause of the others is not known. The DNA was the basis for D and trimming; V, J and clone size are from that table. For this sample the table gives about 460,000 clones, of which around 89% were detected only once. Of the sample, around 1.6% falls within the top ten clones.

The treatment or condition label on this specimen signifies: roughly 18 received Ad26.COV2.S at low or high dose, single or two shots; a few received placebo; per-sample allocation not given. For vaccine and placebo recipients, repertoires were sequenced using samples collected on day 63 after the first injection. In Cohort 1b, 25 adults aged 18-55 years were enrolled at a single site in Boston, USA, between 29 July and 7 August 2020. Ad26.COV2.S was a replication-incompetent adenovirus type 26 vector expressing a prefusion-stabilized SARS-CoV-2 spike protein from the original Wuhan strain. With regard to this clone: What this receptor recognizes is not known. Per-base quality was not reported, and no clone a single base away is much larger than it.

Its CDR3 holds 15 amino acids, cysteine through phenylalanine. Only CDR3 DNA is held: 45 bases, read in frame from base 1. The germline V gene (reference sequence) yields LNHNV for CDR1 and YYDKDF for CDR2. V is pruned by 3 bases and J by 5 bases, leaving 7 bases of the junction without a gene match. This TCR derives from a person between 18 and 65 years old who received the Ad26.COV2.S COVID-19 vaccine or a placebo. Sequencing was performed on peripheral blood, taken in a trial of Ad26.COV2.S vaccine versus placebo. The chain links TRBV15 with TRBJ2-5; TRBD1 agrees with 9 junctional bases. The DNA sequence reads TGTGCCACCAGCAGGGACAGGGGCGAAGGGGAGACCCAGTACTTC. Translation gives CATSRDRGEGETQYF.